These 30 T cell receptor beta chains share one sample of origin, sequenced in a study of cytomegalovirus exposure and HLA in healthy donors. PCR used 60 Vbeta primers and 13 Jbeta primers. The table came from immunoSEQ multiplex PCR; TCRdb's copy has only in-frame clones and leaves some out. The table has tens of thousands of clones, 60% to 80% seen once; the top ten hold over 3%. The sequencing input was PBMCs. These receptors were collected from a woman in her forties in good health and CMV-seronegative.

This chain joins TRBV30 and TRBJ1-3, with a possible D match to TRBD1 (5 bases). CDR1 GTSNPN and CDR2 SVGIG come from the germline V gene (reference sequence). V lost 1 base to trimming and J lost 0 bases, with 10 bases between them. CDR3 length: 15 amino acids. The CDR3 loop is CAWSDTGSSGNTIYF. CDR3 nucleotide sequence: TGTGCCTGGAGTGACACAGGAAGCTCTGGAAACACCATATATTTT. Full variable domain (missing parts from reference TRBV30 and TRBJ1-3): SQTIHQWPATLVQPVGSPLSLECTVEGTSNPNLYWYRQAAGRGLQLLFYSVGIGQISSEVPQNLSASRPQDRQFILSSKKLLLSDSGFYLCAWSDTGSSGNTIYFGEGSWLTVV.

The genes are TRBV7-6 and TRBJ1-6, with TRBD1 as a possible D gene (5 bases). Germline V lookup: CDR1 SGHVS, CDR2 FNYEAQ. The CDR3 is made up of 16 amino acids. V lost 5 bases and J lost 8, with 19 bases in between. The CDR3 DNA reads as TGTGCCAGCAGCCCGATGGCCCAGGGCTCCGATTCACCCCTCCACTTT. Translation gives CASSPMAQGSDSPLHF.

The chain recombines TRBV10-3 with TRBJ1-2; 7 bases line up with TRBD1. CDR3 length: 13 amino acids. Germline CDR1 and CDR2: ENHRY and SYGVKD. Trimming cost V 4 bases and J 5 bases; bases outside gene matches: 4. The CDR3 protein is CAISAQGEYGYTF. The DNA of the CDR3 is TGTGCCATCAGTGCCCAGGGGGAGTATGGCTACACCTTC.

The chain has TRBV7-9 and TRBJ2-7; tentative D call: TRBD1 (6 bases). V shed 5 bases and J shed 5 bases, with 13 bases lying between them. This CDR3 region has 13 residues. The germline CDR1 and CDR2 sequences are SEHNR and FQNEAQ (reference sequence). The CDR3 DNA follows: TGTGCCAGCAGCGTGGCAGGGGTCCACGAGCAGTACTTC. Translating it yields CASSVAGVHEQYF.

V is TRBV28 and J is TRBJ2-7; D uncertain. V lost 2 bases to trimming and J lost 7 bases, with 9 bases between them. The CDR3 has 12 residues. Germline V gene sequence: CDR1 MDHEN, CDR2 SYDVKM. Written as DNA, the CDR3 is TGTGCCAGCAGTTTACGGTTCTATGAGCAGTACTTC. Amino acids: CASSLRFYEQYF.

This sequence joins TRBV7-2 and TRBJ2-5, with TRBD2 matching 8 bases. The CDR3 is 15 amino acids. V shed 2 bases, J shed 4 bases, and the junction held 6 bases outside the gene matches. The germline V gene has CDR1 SGHTA and CDR2 FQGNSA. The CDR3: CASSLITGGTETQYF. The CDR3 DNA follows: TGTGCCAGCAGCTTAATTACGGGGGGGACAGAGACCCAGTACTTC.

This chain links TRBV30 with TRBJ2-2; D not resolved. This CDR3 comprises 14 residues. Per germline, CDR1 GTSNPN and CDR2 SVGIG (reference sequence). V was cut by 0 bases and J by 6 bases, with 11 bases left in between. The CDR3 DNA reads TGTGCCTGGAGTGTAAGAGGCCCAGCCGGGGAGCTGTTTTTT. Protein: CAWSVRGPAGELFF.

V and J are TRBV30 and TRBJ1-2; 10 bases align to TRBD1. J lost 6 bases, V lost 3 bases, and 4 bases had no gene match. Germline CDR1 is GTSNPN and CDR2 is SVGIG (reference sequence). This CDR3 has 13 residues. CDR3 amino acids: CAWRDRGRDGYTF. The CDR3 DNA sequence: TGTGCCTGGAGGGACAGGGGGAGGGATGGCTACACCTTC.

The rearrangement joins TRBV28 to TRBJ2-7; TRBD1 matches 7 bases. The germline V gene has CDR1 MDHEN and CDR2 SYDVKM. The CDR3 loop spans 13 amino acids. With V trimmed by 8 bases and J by 3 bases, 7 bases remained unmatched. The CDR3 sequence: CASLTGRGYEQYF. DNA of the CDR3: TGTGCCAGCCTGACAGGGAGAGGCTACGAGCAGTACTTC.

The chain combines TRBV30 with TRBJ1-2; weak D call: TRBD1 (5 bases). The V gene lost 0 bases and the J gene lost 4 bases, with 9 bases spanning the gap. Germline V gives CDR1 GTSNPN, CDR2 SVGIG (reference sequence). CDR3 size: 13 residues. CDR3 loop: CAWSVQGGYGYTF. The CDR3 DNA is TGTGCCTGGAGTGTGCAGGGAGGCTATGGCTACACCTTC. Together with reference TRBV30 and TRBJ1-2, the CDR3 gives the full variable domain: SQTIHQWPATLVQPVGSPLSLECTVEGTSNPNLYWYRQAAGRGLQLLFYSVGIGQISSEVPQNLSASRPQDRQFILSSKKLLLSDSGFYLCAWSVQGGYGYTFGSGTRLTVV.

This chain links TRBV7-8 with TRBJ2-3; TRBD1 matches 8 bases. Germline CDR1 is SGHVS and CDR2 is FQNEAQ. J was trimmed by 10 bases and V by 1 base; bases with no gene match: 10. CDR3 length equals 15 residues. CDR3 region: CASSLDRGFVSPQYF. The CDR3 coding sequence is TGTGCCAGCAGCTTAGACAGGGGGTTCGTCAGCCCGCAGTATTTT.

CDR3 protein: CASSPGQGAFYEQYF. The CDR3, as DNA: TGTGCCAGCAGCCCGGGACAGGGGGCCTTCTACGAGCAGTACTTC. The rearrangement links TRBV7-6 to TRBJ2-7, with 12 nucleotides matching TRBD1. V trimming: 5 bases; J trimming: 3 bases; junction bases outside the gene matches: 5. This CDR3 spans 15 amino acids. The germline gives CDR1 SGHVS, CDR2 FNYEAQ.

The gene calls are TRBV4-3 and TRBJ2-1, with D tentatively TRBD1 (5 bases). The CDR3 has 15 amino acids. CDR1 is LGHNA and CDR2 is YSLEER in the germline V gene. V lost 4 bases and J lost 0, with 10 bases in between. The CDR3 region has the DNA TGCGCCAGCAGCCGGGGCTGGGGCTCCTACAATGAGCAGTTCTTC. Translated, it gives CASSRGWGSYNEQFF.

Only one count was recorded for this clone. This chain uses TRBV7-2 with TRBJ2-7; 10 bases are shared with TRBD1. The germline V gene has CDR1 SGHTA and CDR2 FQGNSA. The CDR3 extends over 15 amino acids. V was clipped by 7 bases and J by 5 bases; unmatched bases: 11. The CDR3 region has the DNA TGTGCCAGCACCCGCCCAGGGACAGGGGATCACGAGCAGTACTTC. Amino acids: CASTRPGTGDHEQYF.

This clone was seen a single time. The rearrangement links TRBV6-1 to TRBJ2-3; 7 bases fit TRBD1. Trimming removed 0 bases from V and 1 base from J; junction bases left unmatched: 4. CDR1 is MNHNS, CDR2 SASEGT, per germline. The CDR3 loop spans 16 amino acids. CDR3 nucleotides: TGTGCCAGCAGTGAAGCGTCCGGACAGGGCACAGATACGCAGTATTTT. Translation gives CASSEASGQGTDTQYF.

A few counts support this clone. The chain links TRBV11-3 to TRBJ1-3, with a possible D match to TRBD1 (5 bases). The V end was cut by 1 base, the J end by 4 bases, with 8 bases between. This CDR3 spans 14 amino acids. Per germline, CDR1 SGHNT and CDR2 YENEEA. The CDR3 DNA sequence: TGTGCCAGCAGCTTAGGGGGCTCCGGAAACACCATATATTTT. Residues: CASSLGGSGNTIYF.

The CDR3 DNA reads as TGTGCCAGCAGCCAAGACGGGGGACTAAGAACAGATACGCAGTATTTT. As protein: CASSQDGGLRTDTQYF. The chain joins TRBV7-6 to TRBJ2-3, with 7 nucleotides matching TRBD2. CDR1 is SGHVS, CDR2 FNYEAQ, per germline. V lost 5 bases to trimming and J lost 3 bases; unmatched junction nucleotides: 11. The CDR3 sequence is 16 residues long. The variable domain in full, with the rest retrieved from reference TRBV7-6 and TRBJ2-3, is GAGVSQSPRYKVTKRGQDVALRCDPISGHVSLYWYRQALGQGPEFLTYFNYEAQQDKSGLPNDRFSAERPEGSISTLTIQRTEQRDSAMYRCASSQDGGLRTDTQYFGPGTRLTVL.

This clone was seen a single time. V is TRBV5-4 and J is TRBJ2-7; D might be TRBD1 (5 bases). Per germline, CDR1 SGHNT and CDR2 YYREEE (reference sequence). The V end was cut by 0 bases, the J end by 2 bases, with 12 bases between. This CDR3 region has 15 residues. The CDR3 loop is CASSLDQGIPYEQYF. CDR3 in DNA: TGTGCCAGCAGCTTGGACCAGGGCATCCCCTACGAGCAGTACTTC.

J is TRBJ2-5 and V is TRBV5-1; 7 nucleotides agree with TRBD2. V trimming: 4 bases; J trimming: 4 bases; junction bases outside the gene matches: 7. The CDR3 runs 14 residues. The germline V gene has CDR1 SGHRS and CDR2 YFSETQ. The CDR3 region has the DNA TGCGCCAGCAGCCGGAGCGGGGTGTCAGAGACCCAGTACTTC. Its protein is CASSRSGVSETQYF.

The chain couples TRBV7-2 to TRBJ2-7, with D possibly being TRBD1 (6 bases). The germline CDR1 and CDR2 sequences are SGHTA and FQGNSA. This CDR3 spans 13 amino acids. V shed 2 bases and J shed 13 bases, with 18 bases lying between them. The CDR3 reads CASSLRGSEDRYF. In DNA form, the CDR3 reads TGTGCCAGCAGCTTACGAGGATCCGAGGACAGATACTTC. The variable domain in full, with the rest retrieved from reference TRBV7-2 and TRBJ2-7, is GAGVSQSPSNKVTEKGKDVELRCDPISGHTALYWYRQSLGQGLEFLIYFQGNSAPDKSGLPSDRFSAERTGGSVSTLTIQRTQQEDSAVYLCASSLRGSEDRYFGPGTRLTVT.

This rearrangement joins TRBV2 to TRBJ1-1; perhaps TRBD1 as D (6 bases). This CDR3 comprises 14 residues. V was clipped by 7 bases and J by 3 bases, with 15 bases between them. Per germline, CDR1 SNHLY and CDR2 FYNNEI. CDR3 amino acids: CASTFQGRYTEAFF. The CDR3 DNA is TGTGCCAGCACTTTCCAGGGGCGGTACACTGAAGCTTTCTTT. Supplemented by reference TRBV2 and TRBJ1-1, the full variable domain reads EPEVTQTPSHQVTQMGQEVILRCVPISNHLYFYWYRQILGQKVEFLVSFYNNEISEKSEIFDDQFSVERPDGSNFTLKIRSTKLEDSAMYFCASTFQGRYTEAFFGQGTRLTVV.

The rearrangement links TRBV6-1 to TRBJ1-5, with 7 nucleotides matching TRBD1. Germline CDR1 and CDR2: MNHNS and SASEGT. V lost 1 base and J lost 6; bases outside the gene matches: 0. The CDR3 is 13 amino acids. CDR3 DNA sequence: TGTGCCAGCAGTGAAGACAGGGGTCAGCCCCAGCATTTT. It encodes CASSEDRGQPQHF.

CDR3 nucleotides: TGTGCCAGCCACACAAGTTATAGCAATCAGCCCCAGCATTTT. Translating it yields CASHTSYSNQPQHF. The J gene is TRBJ1-5, the V gene TRBV6-5; D not certain. Trimming pared 8 bases from V and 0 bases from J, leaving 11 bases between. CDR1 and CDR2 from the germline V gene are MNHEY and SVGAGI. The length of the CDR3 is 14 residues.

The J gene is TRBJ2-7, the V gene TRBV5-8, with 10 bases matching TRBD1. V was clipped by 0 bases and J by 4 bases; unmatched bases: 7. CDR1 SGHTS and CDR2 YDEGEE come from the germline V gene. The CDR3 is 16 residues long. CDR3 amino acids: CASSLVDRGNLYEQYF. The DNA for the CDR3 is TGTGCCAGCAGCTTGGTGGACAGGGGGAATTTATACGAGCAGTACTTC.

The sample holds a few counts of this clone. The chain joins TRBV21-1 to TRBJ2-7; TRBD1, the table's D call, was not compared with the DNA. TRBV21-1 is recorded as a pseudogene. CDR3 length: 12 amino acids. Written as DNA, the CDR3 is TGTGCCAGCAGCAAAGGCGAGACAGAGCAGTACTTC. This gives the protein CASSKGETEQYF.

V gene TRBV29-1 combines with J gene TRBJ1-4; 8 nucleotides agree with TRBD1. The CDR3 has 12 residues. V shed 4 bases and J 8 bases; nucleotides not matched to a gene: 3. Germline CDR1 reads SQVTM; CDR2 reads ANQGSEA. CDR3 bases: TGCAGCGTTGTACAGGGGGAGGAAAAACTGTTTTTT. Protein product: CSVVQGEEKLFF. The full variable domain, completed using reference TRBV29-1 and TRBJ1-4, is SAVISQKPSRDICQRGTSLTIQCQVDSQVTMMFWYRQQPGQSLTLIATANQGSEATYESGFVIDKFPISRPNLTFSTLTVSNMSPEDSSIYLCSVVQGEEKLFFGSGTQLSVL.

The chain employs TRBV9 and TRBJ2-5, with 13 bases matching TRBD2. With V trimmed by 3 bases and J by 5 bases, 7 bases remained unmatched. The CDR3 is 16 amino acids. CDR1 and CDR2 (germline): SGDLS, YYNGEE. The CDR3 DNA is TGTGCCAGCAGCGGGGGACTAGCGGGGTACGGTGAGACCCAGTACTTC. It encodes CASSGGLAGYGETQYF. The full variable domain, its missing parts supplied by reference TRBV9 and TRBJ2-5, is DSGVTQTPKHLITATGQRVTLRCSPRSGDLSVYWYQQSLDQGLQFLIQYYNGEERAKGNILERFSAQQFPDLHSELNLSSLELGDSALYFCASSGGLAGYGETQYFGPGTRLLVL.

The rearrangement links TRBV6-5 to TRBJ1-2, with 9 bases matching TRBD1. The junction had 6 bases not matched to a gene; V was cut back by 6 bases and J by 4 bases. The CDR3 runs 14 residues. CDR1 is MNHEY and CDR2 is SVGAGI in the germline V gene. The CDR3 DNA reads TGTGCCAGCAGACCGGGACAGGGCCCCTATGGCTACACCTTC. This encodes CASRPGQGPYGYTF.

J is TRBJ2-2 and V is TRBV30; no clear D gene. This CDR3 is built from 14 residues. Germline V gene lookup returns CDR1 GTSNPN and CDR2 SVGIG (reference sequence). V lost 5 bases to trimming and J lost 1 base, with 11 bases between them. The CDR3 DNA reads as TGTGCCTGGTCACTTGCAAGGAACACCGGGGAGCTGTTTTTT. This translates into CAWSLARNTGELFF.

This clone was seen a few times. This chain links TRBV7-9 with TRBJ2-7, with TRBD2 as a possible D gene (6 bases). V dropped 5 bases and J dropped 7 bases, with 21 bases sitting between them. CDR1 is SEHNR, CDR2 FQNEAQ, per germline (reference sequence). The CDR3 has 15 residues. DNA of the CDR3: TGTGCCAGCAGCGCCGGGCTGGACGCCCGGGGGGAGCAGTACTTC. Translated, it gives CASSAGLDARGEQYF.